This TCR beta chain appears in the sequencing data of a study of shared clonotypes between healthy human individuals. General study results and limits: Naive CD4 clonotypes were shared across a few donors at roughly 5%.

With respect to this clone: Its target is not known.

Original analysis: Junction-only sequences without quality scores came from ImmunoSEQ, so filtering differed. TCRdb keeps only in-frame clones here, not all; method: immunoSEQ multiplex PCR. That table is the source of V, J and clone size, and D and trimming were worked out from the DNA. The table has approximately 2,000,000 clones, around 93% seen once. Positively selected for CCR7, the CD45RO-negative cells used as naive CD8 cells excluded terminally differentiated effector memory CD45RA+ cells. Every contributor of samples was a Caucasian grown-up residing in Nashville, Tennessee. The CDR3 has 16 residues. Germline V gives CDR1 SQVTM, CDR2 ANQGSEA.

The TCR sequence derives from a young man in good health. Some clones in this sample may be carry-over from other donors' samples. The V call is TRBV29-1, the J call TRBJ2-5, with 12 bases aligning to TRBD2. The closer fit of TRBJ2-7 to the DNA end suggests the J call may be wrong. Specimen: naive CD8+ T cells from PBMCs. The CDR3 loop reads CSVEERSSGRAYEQYF. DNA for the CDR3: TGCAGCGTTGAAGAACGGTCTAGCGGGAGGGCCTACGAGCAGTACTTC.